This T cell receptor beta chain was sequenced during a study of cytomegalovirus exposure and HLA in healthy donors. Study in general: The approximately 670 first-cohort repertoires and the roughly 130 validation repertoires shared the same platform, a later analysis reported. The study, taken as a whole, reports: Specificity of three CMV-associated chains for CMV antigens was verified in vitro.

Using immunoSEQ multiplex PCR, the repertoire was profiled, and TCRdb retains in-frame clones only, with some absent. The sample carries around 200,000 clones, 70% to 90% recorded once. In its sample, this clone was seen once. Its antigen is not identified. The receptor comes from a woman between 18 and 30 years old in good health and CMV-seronegative. The sample consisted of PBMCs.

The CDR3 nucleotides read TGTGCCAGCAGCTTAGATGGAGGCACAGATACGCAGTATTTT. Amino acids: CASSLDGGTDTQYF. V usage is TRBV11-1 and J usage is TRBJ2-3; D is unresolved. CDR1 and CDR2 (germline): SGHAT, FQDESV (reference sequence). The CDR3 covers 14 residues. V gave up 1 base and J gave up 1 base, with 6 bases separating them.